One sample yielded the 5 T cell receptor beta chains listed below, sequenced in a study of cytomegalovirus exposure and HLA in healthy donors. PCR primers comprised 60 Vbeta and 13 Jbeta primers. Using immunoSEQ multiplex PCR, the repertoire was profiled, and TCRdb retains in-frame clones only, with some absent. Among about 140,000 clones, roughly 80% were seen once, and the ten largest hold about 1.6%. What was sequenced was PBMCs. The origin of the receptors is a female donor in good health and CMV-seronegative.

This clone has a handful of counts. The chain is built from TRBV6-1 and TRBJ2-7; D is possibly TRBD1 (5 bases). V was pared by 2 bases and J by 3 bases, with 5 bases between. CDR3 length: 12 residues. Germline values: CDR1 MNHNS, CDR2 SASEGT. CDR3 sequence: CASSEQGYEQYF. CDR3 nucleotide sequence: TGTGCCAGCAGTGAACAGGGCTACGAGCAGTACTTC.

The chain is built from TRBV5-1 and TRBJ2-5, with D perhaps TRBD2 (6 bases). The better agreement between TRBJ2-7 and the DNA end casts doubt on the J call. CDR1 is SGHRS, CDR2 YFSETQ, per germline. The CDR3 totals 15 residues. CDR3 sequence (DNA): TGCGCCAGCAGCTTGGAATCGGGAGCGTACTACGAGCAGTACTTC. Protein: CASSLESGAYYEQYF.

The V call is TRBV18, the J call TRBJ2-2, with D possibly TRBD2 on 6 matching bases. CDR1 is KGHSH, CDR2 LQKENI, per germline. V was cut by 5 bases and J by 2 bases, with 15 bases left in between. The length of the CDR3 is 16 residues. The CDR3 here is CASSAGPLSNTGELFF. DNA for the CDR3: TGTGCCAGCTCAGCGGGACCCCTTTCTAACACCGGGGAGCTGTTTTTT. Combining the CDR3 with reference TRBV18 and TRBJ2-2 gives the whole variable domain NAGVMQNPRHLVRRRGQEARLRCSPMKGHSHVYWYRQLPEEGLKFMVYLQKENIIDESGMPKERFSAEFPKEGPSILRIQQVVRGDSAAYFCASSAGPLSNTGELFFGEGSRLTVL.

This clone has just a few counts. The V gene is TRBV13, the J gene TRBJ2-1, with 8 bases lining up with TRBD2. J gave up 4 bases and V 4 bases, and 9 bases lay outside the gene matches. The CDR3 is made up of 16 amino acids. Germline-derived CDR1 and CDR2 are PRHDT and FYEKMQ (reference sequence). This CDR3 reads CASSSGGAGGYNEQFF. In nucleotides, the CDR3 is TGTGCCAGCAGCTCCGGGGGGGCGGGGGGATACAATGAGCAGTTCTTC.

V is TRBV9 and J is TRBJ1-2; 8 nucleotides align to TRBD1. The V and J ends lost 2 bases and 6 bases, in that order; junction bases with no gene match: 6. CDR1 SGDLS and CDR2 YYNGEE come from the germline V gene. This CDR3 is built from 14 residues. The CDR3 region has the DNA TGTGCCAGCAGCGTCGTAACAGGGGGGGATGGCTACACCTTC. Its translation: CASSVVTGGDGYTF.